This T cell receptor (beta chain) came from a study of radiotherapy plus CTLA-4 blockade in lung cancer (dated by TCRdb to the late 2010s). Some background on the complete study: Among the enrolled patients, about 19% had an objective response, and about 31% reached disease control.

Focal radiation therapy combined with CTLA-4 blockade (ipilimumab) was tested in patients with chemo-refractory metastatic non-small-cell lung cancer. From its cysteine to its phenylalanine, the CDR3 spans 14 amino acids. Only the CDR3 portion is preserved as DNA: 42 bases, with reading frame beginning at the first base. The germline V gene sets CDR1 to SGHRS and CDR2 to YFSETQ. V loses 0 bases, J loses 7 bases, and the germline ends lie 14 bases apart. The library was produced with the immunoSEQ multiplex PCR assay. TCRdb holds this immuneACCESS table with in-frame rearrangements only. Some clones are missing; in checked studies, unresolved V genes explain under half, and the rest has no known cause. The sample has about 24,000 clones on record, 71% of them singletons. The biggest ten clones account for 3% to 3.5% of the sample. Summary of the overall study and its limitations: After treatment with radiotherapy and ipilimumab, TCR clones that originated in tumors expanded in peripheral blood. The strongest predictors of response were reported to be early dynamic shifts in blood T cell clones along with a rise in serum interferon-beta following radiation.

This clone was recorded only once. This receptor's antigen is unknown. No quality values exist for individual bases; no much larger clone is one base distant. This chain is built from TRBV5-1 and TRBJ2-7; tentative D gene TRBD1, with 6 bases matching. The specimen was peripheral blood, collected from a patient treated with radiotherapy plus ipilimumab. This clonotype was sampled from a human donor with non-small cell lung cancer whose response to radiotherapy plus ipilimumab could not be evaluated. The CDR3 protein is CASSLAQAGEEQYF. The DNA sequence reads TGCGCCAGCAGCTTGGCCCAGGCAGGGGAGGAGCAGTACTTC. The CDR3 plus the reference TRBV5-1 and TRBJ2-7 genes for the other parts give the full variable domain: KAGVTQTPRYLIKTRGQQVTLSCSPISGHRSVSWYQQTPGQGLQFLFEYFSETQRNKGNFPGRFSGRQFSNSRSEMNVSTLELGDSALYLCASSLAQAGEEQYFGPGTRLTVT.